The 9 T cell receptor beta chains below come from one sample, sequenced in a study of blood T cells in healthy people across ages. With a J-beta primer mix and a sample-barcoded 5' primer, a second PCR ran 7 to 11 cycles. TCRdb analysed the 5' RACE reads with MiXCR anew, one entry per CDR3 protein. The table has roughly 1.6 million distinct CDR3 sequences, almost 35% seen once; the top ten hold around 11%. Sequencing used blood. The receptors originated from a woman aged 25-40 years in good health.

The chain couples TRBV5-8 to TRBJ2-1; D is ambiguous. Trimming took off 4 bases at V and 4 bases at J, with 15 bases between the two ends. This CDR3 region has 15 residues. From germline, CDR1 is SGHTS and CDR2 YDEGEE. CDR3 region: CASSPGFSQYNEQFF. The DNA for the CDR3 is TGTGCCAGCAGCCCCGGATTTAGCCAATACAATGAGCAGTTCTTC.

The rearrangement uses TRBV28 and TRBJ2-7, with a possible D match to TRBD1 (6 bases). The germline V gene has CDR1 MDHEN and CDR2 SYDVKM. V was pared by 3 bases and J by 6 bases, with 18 bases between. The CDR3 length is 15 residues. The CDR3: CASSFLTGMTAEQYF. In DNA form, the CDR3 reads TGTGCCAGCAGTTTTTTGACAGGCATGACAGCCGAGCAGTACTTC.

V and J are TRBV5-1 and TRBJ1-4; D unclear. This CDR3 spans 14 amino acids. Germline V gene lookup returns CDR1 SGHRS and CDR2 YFSETQ. The ends were cut back, 1 base at V and 5 bases at J, with 9 bases in the middle. The CDR3: CASSLSQQNEKLFF. The CDR3 bases are TGCGCCAGCAGCTTGAGCCAGCAGAATGAAAAACTGTTTTTT.

The CDR3 protein is CASSSTSDSTDTQYF. CDR3 nucleotides: TGCGCCAGCAGCTCCACTAGCGATAGCACAGATACGCAGTATTTT. This chain connects TRBV5-1 to TRBJ2-3; 7 nucleotides align to TRBD2. This CDR3 comprises 15 residues. The V segment lost 3 bases and the J segment 0 bases; nucleotides outside the gene matches: 4. The V gene's germline CDR1 is SGHRS and CDR2 YFSETQ. The complete variable domain, with remaining parts taken from reference TRBV5-1 and TRBJ2-3, reads KAGVTQTPRYLIKTRGQQVTLSCSPISGHRSVSWYQQTPGQGLQFLFEYFSETQRNKGNFPGRFSGRQFSNSRSEMNVSTLELGDSALYLCASSSTSDSTDTQYFGPGTRLTVL.

This clonotype came up once. The rearrangement uses TRBV27 and TRBJ1-5; D is unresolved. V was trimmed by 6 bases and J by 6 bases, leaving 12 bases between them. This CDR3 is built from 13 residues. Germline V CDR1 and CDR2: MNHEY, SMNVEV (reference sequence). The CDR3 sequence is CASRGGLGQPQHF. CDR3 bases: TGTGCCAGCAGAGGTGGATTAGGTCAGCCCCAGCATTTT.

This clonotype occurred a few times. The chain combines TRBV28 with TRBJ2-3, with D perhaps matching TRBD2 (5 bases). Germline V CDR1 and CDR2: MDHEN, SYDVKM. The CDR3 is 17 residues long. The germline V and J ends were trimmed by 6 bases and 5 bases, with 24 bases remaining between them. CDR3 nucleotides: TGTGCCAGCAGGACTATGCTCCGAGGAGAGCGGCGAGATACGCAGTATTTT. This translates into CASRTMLRGERRDTQYF.

This sequence joins TRBV7-9 and TRBJ2-3; D possibly uses TRBD1 or TRBD2 (5 bases each). V was shortened by 2 bases and J by 0 bases, with 12 bases between the two germline ends. The CDR3 length is 16 residues. From germline, CDR1 is SEHNR and CDR2 FQNEAQ (reference sequence). The CDR3 loop reads CASSLPRGTSTDTQYF. The CDR3 nucleotides read TGTGCCAGCAGCTTACCCCGGGGCACTAGCACAGATACGCAGTATTTT.

The chain uses TRBV6-1 and TRBJ1-5; 10 nucleotides align to TRBD1. Trimming removed 6 bases from V and 1 base from J; junction bases left unmatched: 9. CDR3 size: 17 residues. Germline V gives CDR1 MNHNS, CDR2 SASEGT. The CDR3 sequence is CASRTGTGDGSNQPQHF. CDR3 sequence (DNA): TGTGCCAGCAGGACCGGGACAGGGGACGGGAGCAATCAGCCCCAGCATTTT.

This clonotype was seen only a few times. CDR3 loop: CASSQSPGQETNYGYTF. Written as DNA, the CDR3 is TGCGCCAGCAGCCAAAGCCCGGGACAGGAGACTAACTATGGCTACACCTTC. The chain has TRBV4-1 and TRBJ1-2, with 8 positions matching TRBD1. The trim removed 2 bases at V and 0 bases at J, leaving 8 bases unmatched. Germline values: CDR1 MGHRA, CDR2 YSYEKL. The CDR3 has 17 residues.